This passage covers 7 T cell receptor beta chains from one sample sequenced in a study of Ad26.COV2.S vaccination and SARS-CoV-2 variants. Libraries were prepared by immunoSEQ multiplex PCR; TCRdb keeps only in-frame clonotypes and omits some of them. The sample lists around 450,000 clones; about 89% were seen once. Treatment meaning: some 20 received Ad26.COV2.S at low or high dose, single or two shots; roughly 5 received placebo; per-sample allocation not given. Sampling was performed 63 days after the first vaccine or placebo injection. Specimen: peripheral blood, collected in a trial of Ad26.COV2.S vaccine versus placebo. These TCRs come from a person between 18 and 65 years old who received the Ad26.COV2.S COVID-19 vaccine or a placebo.

CDR3 in DNA: TGTGCCAGCAGCTTCGGGGCGGGAGGGGCAAATGAGCAGTTCTTC. Protein product: CASSFGAGGANEQFF. This rearrangement joins TRBV11-2 to TRBJ2-1; the match to TRBD2 covers 9 bases. Germline V gene sequence: CDR1 SGHAT, CDR2 FQNNGV. The ends lost 3 bases at V and 7 bases at J; junction bases unmatched: 7. The CDR3 runs to 15 residues. Complete variable domain (other parts from reference TRBV11-2 and TRBJ2-1): EAGVAQSPRYKIIEKRQSVAFWCNPISGHATLYWYQQILGQGPKLLIQFQNNGVVDDSQLPKDRFSAERLKGVDSTLKIQPAKLEDSAVYLCASSFGAGGANEQFFGPGTRLTVL.

The CDR3 loop reads CASSPQSPSSYNSPLHF. CDR3 bases: TGCGCCAGCAGCCCCCAATCCCCTAGCTCCTATAATTCACCCCTCCACTTT. V is TRBV5-1 and J is TRBJ1-6; D is uncertain. The CDR3 is 17 residues long. Germline V gene lookup returns CDR1 SGHRS and CDR2 YFSETQ. V dropped 4 bases and J dropped 0 bases, with 14 bases sitting between them.

V gene TRBV28 combines with J gene TRBJ2-5; TRBD2 aligns across 9 bases. CDR1 and CDR2 (germline): MDHEN, SYDVKM. CDR3 length: 15 residues. V shed 7 bases, J shed 4 bases, and the junction held 10 bases outside the gene matches. CDR3 sequence: CASIAAIAGVETQYF. CDR3 nucleotide sequence: TGTGCCAGCATCGCCGCCATAGCGGGAGTAGAGACCCAGTACTTC.

The chain uses TRBV7-8 and TRBJ1-2, with D hard to call. Trimming left V 3 bases short and J 6 bases short, with 8 bases between. Germline-derived CDR1 and CDR2 are SGHVS and FQNEAQ. This CDR3 contains 12 residues. In DNA form, the CDR3 reads TGTGCCAGCAGCTTCTTTTTGGATGGCTACACCTTC. As protein: CASSFFLDGYTF.

The V gene is TRBV5-5, the J gene TRBJ1-1, with D tentatively TRBD1 (5 bases). Germline CDR1 and CDR2: SGHKS and YYEKEE (reference sequence). V dropped 0 bases and J dropped 1 base, with 13 bases sitting between them. The CDR3 is 16 amino acids. This CDR3 is CASSLAPGGSNTEAFF. DNA for the CDR3: TGTGCCAGCAGCTTGGCTCCGGGGGGGTCGAACACTGAAGCTTTCTTT.

This clone was counted once. The chain has TRBV28 and TRBJ1-4; no firm D call. V was pared by 5 bases and J by 1 base, with 8 bases between. The CDR3 is 14 amino acids. Per the germline V gene, CDR1 is MDHEN and CDR2 is SYDVKM. CDR3 in amino acids: CASSEGVTNEKLFF. As DNA, the CDR3 is TGTGCCAGCAGTGAGGGTGTAACTAATGAAAAACTGTTTTTT.

This clone appeared once. This chain links TRBV4-3 with TRBJ2-1; the D is unclear. CDR1 LGHNA and CDR2 YSLEER come from the germline V gene. V lost 3 bases and J 9 bases, leaving 27 bases between the germline ends. The CDR3 is 18 residues long. In DNA, the CDR3 is TGCGCCAGCAGCCAGGACGGCGCCGGGTCCCGAACCTCCTTTGAGCAGTTCTTC. This encodes CASSQDGAGSRTSFEQFF.